The source of this T cell receptor beta chain is a study of cytomegalovirus exposure and HLA in healthy donors. Study-level information: Caucasian-associated ancestry cluster membership applied to around 76% of several hundred genotyped donors. Study-wide findings and caveats: A classifier reportedly called cytomegalovirus status with high sensitivity and specificity. One cluster of highly shared sequence variants probably arose as a sequencing artifact.

Primers included in the PCR were 60 Vbeta and 13 Jbeta primers. Measured with immunoSEQ multiplex PCR; TCRdb has only the in-frame clones, and not every one. The sample has some 130,000 clones, 80% seen once. About this clone itself: What it binds is not known.

V lost 5 bases and J lost 1; bases outside the gene matches: 5. CDR3 length equals 15 residues. Germline V gene data show CDR1 as ENHRY and CDR2 as SYGVKD. Specimen: PBMCs. The receptor comes from a male donor in good health and CMV-seronegative. The chain employs TRBV10-3 and TRBJ2-7; 10 bases line up with TRBD1. The CDR3 DNA is TGTGCCATCAGTTCCCGGGACAGGGGTTCCTACGAGCAGTACTTC. Translated, it gives CAISSRDRGSYEQYF.